Sequencing of this T cell receptor beta chain was carried out in a study of T cell changes during pregnancy in multiple sclerosis. J was trimmed by 2 bases and V by 5 bases; bases with no gene match: 7. CDR3 length: 15 amino acids. Germline V gene sequence: CDR1 LNHDA, CDR2 SQIVND (reference sequence). TCRdb keeps only in-frame clones here, not all; method: immunoSEQ multiplex PCR. The table includes around 56,000 clones, approximately 90% detected once. This clone was seen a handful of times. This specimen was peripheral blood, taken in the first trimester of pregnancy. This chain links TRBV19 with TRBJ1-1, with 8 positions matching TRBD1. The receptor comes from a female donor in good health, enrolled as a control in a pregnancy study. In DNA form, the CDR3 reads TGTGCCAGTAGTTTAATAGGGACAGGCAACACTGAAGCTTTCTTT. Translated: CASSLIGTGNTEAFF.